In its sample, the clone carrying this T cell receptor beta chain was seen many times. What it recognizes is unknown. This CDR3 is built from 12 residues. The germline V gene has CDR1 LGHDT and CDR2 YNNKEL (reference sequence). V shed 8 bases and J 8 bases; nucleotides not matched to a gene: 8. Described time point: newly diagnosed GD, antithyroid drugs for less than 3 months. Generation of the TCR library employed RNA extracted from PBMCs. This sample is drawn from a study of regulatory T cells in long-lasting Graves disease. Study-level results: Persistent cases favored TRBV28, TRBJ1-2 and TRBJ2-5.

For TCR beta, libraries came from iRepertoire HTBI primers and Arm-PCR of CDR3 regions. Each CDR3 protein is one row after TCRdb ran MiXCR on the multiplex PCR reads. The sample carries roughly 350,000 distinct CDR3 sequences, roughly 16% recorded once. The same specimen was also included in a second study, on T cells in Graves' hyperthyroidism and ophthalmopathy.

The sequences come from peripheral blood mononuclear cells (PBMCs), collected at new diagnosis, from a patient treated with antithyroid drugs. The rearrangement uses TRBV3-1 and TRBJ1-1, with 7 bases matching TRBD1. This receptor was taken from a woman between 18 and 29 years old with Graves disease. The CDR3 loop reads CASRRGQQEAFF. The CDR3 DNA reads as TGTGCCAGCCGCCGGGGACAGCAAGAAGCTTTCTTT.